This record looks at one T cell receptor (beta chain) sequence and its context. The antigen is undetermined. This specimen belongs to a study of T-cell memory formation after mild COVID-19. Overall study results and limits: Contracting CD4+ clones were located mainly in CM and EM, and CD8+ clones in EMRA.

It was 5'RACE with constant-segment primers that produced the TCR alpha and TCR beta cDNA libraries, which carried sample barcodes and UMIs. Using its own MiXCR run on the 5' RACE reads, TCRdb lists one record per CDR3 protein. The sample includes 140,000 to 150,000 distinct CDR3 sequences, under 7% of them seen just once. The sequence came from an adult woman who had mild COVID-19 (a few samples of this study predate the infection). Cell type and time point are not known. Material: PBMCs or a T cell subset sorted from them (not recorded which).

CDR3 DNA sequence: TGCGCCAGCAGCCCGGGGACAGGGGGACCCCCGGAGACCCAGTACTTC. Translated: CASSPGTGGPPETQYF. This chain uses TRBV5-1 with TRBJ2-5, with TRBD1 matching 11 bases. This CDR3 contains 16 residues. Per germline, CDR1 SGHRS and CDR2 YFSETQ. J gave up 5 bases and V 4 bases, and 10 bases lay outside the gene matches.